This T cell receptor (beta chain) was documented in a study of read filtering for tumor transcriptome and immune sequencing. Study details: By R-ISS, stages I, II and III held around 8, 16 and 7 patients. Whole-transcriptome libraries were prepared after DNase treatment. Study-wide findings and caveats: In IR-seq, single-read clonotypes were roughly 80% of clonotypes but approximately 3.2% of reads.

This clonotype showed up just once. Its antigen is currently unknown. Relative to the germline gene, one junction end is altered; a read error may explain this. The library was built from around 400 ng RNA with molecular barcoded adaptors for alpha/delta and beta/gamma chains. TCRdb passed the reads through MiXCR, listing each CDR3 protein once. The sample has more than 100,000 distinct CDR3 sequences; approximately 13% are singletons. Sampling of bone marrow took place during active disease in every patient. Germline values: CDR1 SEHNR, CDR2 FQNEAQ (reference sequence). The CDR3 loop spans 12 amino acids.

The chain recombines TRBV7-9 with TRBJ2-7, with a tentative D call TRBD2 (6 bases). Sequenced: a population of CD138-negative cells sorted from bone marrow. This receptor was taken from a donor at least 40 years old with multiple myeloma. In DNA form, the CDR3 reads TGTGCCAGCAGCCCGTTGGACTACGATCAGTACTTC. As protein: CASSPLDYDQYF. The complete variable domain, with remaining parts taken from reference TRBV7-9 and TRBJ2-7, reads DTGVSQNPRHKITKRGQNVTFRCDPISEHNRLYWYRQTLGQGPEFLTYFQNEAQLEKSRLLSDRFSAERPKGSFSTLEIQRTEQGDSAMYLCASSPLDYDQYFGPGTRLTVT.